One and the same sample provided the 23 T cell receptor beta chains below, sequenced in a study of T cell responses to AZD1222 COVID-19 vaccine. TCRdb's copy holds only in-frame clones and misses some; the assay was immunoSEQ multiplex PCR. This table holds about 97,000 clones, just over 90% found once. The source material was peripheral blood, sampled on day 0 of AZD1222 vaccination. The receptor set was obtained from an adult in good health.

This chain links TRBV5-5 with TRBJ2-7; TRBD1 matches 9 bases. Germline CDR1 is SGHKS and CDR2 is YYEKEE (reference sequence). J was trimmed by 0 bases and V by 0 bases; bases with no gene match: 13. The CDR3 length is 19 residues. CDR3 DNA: TGTGCCAGCAGCTTGGGGGTTGATCGGGACAGGGCTATCTCCTACGAGCAGTACTTC. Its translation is CASSLGVDRDRAISYEQYF.

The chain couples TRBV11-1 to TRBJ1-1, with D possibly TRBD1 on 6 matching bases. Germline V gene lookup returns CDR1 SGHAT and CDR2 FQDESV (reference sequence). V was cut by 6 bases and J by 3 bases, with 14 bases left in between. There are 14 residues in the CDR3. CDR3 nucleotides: TGTGCCAGCAGGTACAGGGTCGGCGACACTGAAGCTTTCTTT. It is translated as CASRYRVGDTEAFF. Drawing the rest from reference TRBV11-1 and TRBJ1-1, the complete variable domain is EAEVAQSPRYKITEKSQAVAFWCDPISGHATLYWYRQILGQGPELLVQFQDESVVDDSQLPKDRFSAERLKGVDSTLKIQPAELGDSAMYLCASRYRVGDTEAFFGQGTRLTVV.

This chain's CDR3 is CASSTPGQKAFF. The CDR3, as DNA: TGTGCCAGCAGCACCCCCGGACAGAAAGCTTTCTTT. The chain uses TRBV7-2 and TRBJ1-1; D might be TRBD1 (6 bases). With 5 bases removed from V and 9 bases from J, the gap between germline ends came to 13 bases. Germline V gene lookup returns CDR1 SGHTA and CDR2 FQGNSA. The length of the CDR3 is 12 residues.

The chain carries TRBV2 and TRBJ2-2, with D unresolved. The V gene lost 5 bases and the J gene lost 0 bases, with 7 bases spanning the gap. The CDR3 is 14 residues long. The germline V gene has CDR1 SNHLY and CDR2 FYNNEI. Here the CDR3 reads CASSNQPNTGELFF. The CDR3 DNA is TGTGCCAGCAGTAACCAACCGAACACCGGGGAGCTGTTTTTT.

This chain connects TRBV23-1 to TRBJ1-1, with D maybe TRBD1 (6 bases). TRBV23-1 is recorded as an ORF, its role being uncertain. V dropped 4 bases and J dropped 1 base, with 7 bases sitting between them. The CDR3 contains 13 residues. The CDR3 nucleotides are TGCGCCAGCAGTCCGGGACAGAACACTGAAGCTTTCTTT. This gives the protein CASSPGQNTEAFF.

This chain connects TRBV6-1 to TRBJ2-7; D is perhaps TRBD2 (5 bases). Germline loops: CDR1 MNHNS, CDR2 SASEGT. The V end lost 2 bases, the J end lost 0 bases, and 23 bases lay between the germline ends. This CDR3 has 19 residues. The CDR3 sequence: CASSENFRTGIGSSYEQYF. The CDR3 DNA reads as TGTGCCAGCAGTGAAAATTTTAGAACGGGGATAGGGAGCTCCTACGAGCAGTACTTC.

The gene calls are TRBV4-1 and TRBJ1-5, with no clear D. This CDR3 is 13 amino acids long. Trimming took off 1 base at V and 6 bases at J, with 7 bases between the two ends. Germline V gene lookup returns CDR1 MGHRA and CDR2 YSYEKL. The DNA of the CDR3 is TGCGCCAGCAGCCAAGGGTTGCCTCAGCCCCAGCATTTT. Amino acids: CASSQGLPQPQHF.

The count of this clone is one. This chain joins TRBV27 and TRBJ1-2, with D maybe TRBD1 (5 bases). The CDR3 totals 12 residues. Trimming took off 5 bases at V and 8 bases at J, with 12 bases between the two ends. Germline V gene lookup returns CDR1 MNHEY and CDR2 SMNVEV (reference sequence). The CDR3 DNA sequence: TGTGCCAGCAGTCCGGGGGGTGGAGGCTACACCTTC. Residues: CASSPGGGGYTF.

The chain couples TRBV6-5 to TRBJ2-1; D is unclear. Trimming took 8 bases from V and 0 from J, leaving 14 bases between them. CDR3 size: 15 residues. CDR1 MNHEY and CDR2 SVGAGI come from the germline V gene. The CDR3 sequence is CASGRAALSYNEQFF. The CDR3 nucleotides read TGTGCCAGCGGAAGGGCGGCCCTCTCCTACAATGAGCAGTTCTTC.

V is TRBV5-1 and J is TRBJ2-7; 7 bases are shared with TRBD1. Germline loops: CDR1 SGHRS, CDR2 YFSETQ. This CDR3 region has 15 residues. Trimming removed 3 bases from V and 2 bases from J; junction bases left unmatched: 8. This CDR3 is CASSSSGTAPYEQYF. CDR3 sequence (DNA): TGCGCCAGCAGCTCATCCGGGACAGCTCCCTACGAGCAGTACTTC.

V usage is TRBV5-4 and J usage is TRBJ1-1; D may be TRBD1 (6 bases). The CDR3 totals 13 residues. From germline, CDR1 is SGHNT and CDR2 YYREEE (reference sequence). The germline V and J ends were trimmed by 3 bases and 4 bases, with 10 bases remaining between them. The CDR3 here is CASSSGVFTEAFF. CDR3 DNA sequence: TGTGCCAGCAGCTCAGGGGTATTCACTGAAGCTTTCTTT.

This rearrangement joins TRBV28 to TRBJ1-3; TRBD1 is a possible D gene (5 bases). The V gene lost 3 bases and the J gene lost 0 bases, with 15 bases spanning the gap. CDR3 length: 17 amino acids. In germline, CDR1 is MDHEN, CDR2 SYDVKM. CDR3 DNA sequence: TGTGCCAGCAGTTTTGGGGAGGGGACTTCCTCTGGAAACACCATATATTTT. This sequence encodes CASSFGEGTSSGNTIYF.

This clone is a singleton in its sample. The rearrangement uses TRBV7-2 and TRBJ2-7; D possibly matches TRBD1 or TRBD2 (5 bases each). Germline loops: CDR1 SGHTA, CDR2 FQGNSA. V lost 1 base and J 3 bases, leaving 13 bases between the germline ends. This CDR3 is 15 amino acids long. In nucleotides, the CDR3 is TGTGCCAGCAGCTTAGGGGGACGCAAGAACTACGAGCAGTACTTC. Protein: CASSLGGRKNYEQYF.

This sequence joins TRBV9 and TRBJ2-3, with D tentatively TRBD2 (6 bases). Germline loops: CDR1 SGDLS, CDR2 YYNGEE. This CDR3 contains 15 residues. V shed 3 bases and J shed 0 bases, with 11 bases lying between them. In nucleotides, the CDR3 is TGTGCCAGCAGCGGGGGACTGCGGAGCACAGATACGCAGTATTTT. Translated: CASSGGLRSTDTQYF.

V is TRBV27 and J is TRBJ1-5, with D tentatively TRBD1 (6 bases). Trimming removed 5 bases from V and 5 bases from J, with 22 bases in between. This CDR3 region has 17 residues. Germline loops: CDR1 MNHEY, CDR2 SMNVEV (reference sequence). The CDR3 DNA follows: TGTGCCAGCAGTCCGTTTCGGGGGGGGACATTTTATCAGCCCCAGCATTTT. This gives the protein CASSPFRGGTFYQPQHF.

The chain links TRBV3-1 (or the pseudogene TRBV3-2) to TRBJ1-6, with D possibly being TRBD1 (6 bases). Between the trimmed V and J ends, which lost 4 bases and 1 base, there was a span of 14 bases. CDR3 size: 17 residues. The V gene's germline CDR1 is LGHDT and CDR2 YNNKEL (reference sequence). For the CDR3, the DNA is TGTGCCAGCAGCCCCGACGACAGGAGGTCCTATAATTCACCCCTCCACTTT. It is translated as CASSPDDRRSYNSPLHF.

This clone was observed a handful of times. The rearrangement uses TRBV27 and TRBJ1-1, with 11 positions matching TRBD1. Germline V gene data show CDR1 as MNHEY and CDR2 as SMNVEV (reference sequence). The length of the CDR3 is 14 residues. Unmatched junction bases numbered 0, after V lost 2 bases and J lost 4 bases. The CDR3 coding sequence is TGTGCCAGCAGTTTAGGGACAGGGGGCACTGAAGCTTTCTTT. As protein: CASSLGTGGTEAFF.

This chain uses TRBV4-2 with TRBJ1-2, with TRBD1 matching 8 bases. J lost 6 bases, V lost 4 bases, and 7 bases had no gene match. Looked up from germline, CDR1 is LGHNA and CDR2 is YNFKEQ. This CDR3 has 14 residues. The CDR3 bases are TGTGCCAGCAGCCGAGCGGACAGGGTTGATGGCTACACCTTC. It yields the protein CASSRADRVDGYTF.

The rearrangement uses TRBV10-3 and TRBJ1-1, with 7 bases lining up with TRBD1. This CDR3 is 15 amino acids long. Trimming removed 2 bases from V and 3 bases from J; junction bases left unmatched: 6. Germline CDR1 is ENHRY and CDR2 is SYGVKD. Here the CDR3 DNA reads TGTGCCATCAGTGAGGCGGACAGGCTTGACACTGAAGCTTTCTTT. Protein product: CAISEADRLDTEAFF.

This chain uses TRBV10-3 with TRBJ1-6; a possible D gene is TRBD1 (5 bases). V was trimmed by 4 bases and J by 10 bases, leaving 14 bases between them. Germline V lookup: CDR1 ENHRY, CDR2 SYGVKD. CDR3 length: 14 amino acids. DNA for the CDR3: TGTGCCATCAGTGGGGGACGGCGGGGATCACCCCTCCACTTT. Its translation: CAISGGRRGSPLHF.

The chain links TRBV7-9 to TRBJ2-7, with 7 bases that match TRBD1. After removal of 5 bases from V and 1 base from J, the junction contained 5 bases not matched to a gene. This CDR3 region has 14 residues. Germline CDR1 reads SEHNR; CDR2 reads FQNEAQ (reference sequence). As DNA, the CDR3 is TGTGCCAGCAGCCGGACAGGCCCTTCCTACGAGCAGTACTTC. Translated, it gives CASSRTGPSYEQYF.

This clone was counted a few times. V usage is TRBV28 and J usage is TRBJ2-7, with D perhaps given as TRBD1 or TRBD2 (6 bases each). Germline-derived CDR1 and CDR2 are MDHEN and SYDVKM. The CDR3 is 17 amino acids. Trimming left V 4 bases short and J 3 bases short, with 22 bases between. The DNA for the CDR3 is TGTGCCAGCAGTTATGAAGTGGGTAGGGGGGCCAACTACGAGCAGTACTTC. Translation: CASSYEVGRGANYEQYF.

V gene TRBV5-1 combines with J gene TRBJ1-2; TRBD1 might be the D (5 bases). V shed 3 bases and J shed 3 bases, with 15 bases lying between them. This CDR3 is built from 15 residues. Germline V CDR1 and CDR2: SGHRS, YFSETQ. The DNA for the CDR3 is TGCGCCAGCAGCTGGGGGACTTCCGGCGACTATGGCTACACCTTC. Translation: CASSWGTSGDYGYTF.